This TCR beta chain was recovered during a study of blood T cell repertoires in COVID-19. Study background: Acute and convalescent COVID-19 samples came from the United States, Italy and Spain. T cells, B-cell-depleted T cells, or PBMCs supplied cDNA or gDNA.

Germline lookup yields CDR1 SGHKS and CDR2 YYEKEE (reference sequence). The CDR3 length is 16 residues. V was pared by 1 base and J by 3 bases, with 15 bases between. In the original workflow: It was from reference gene primer amplification that nucleated cell counts were estimated. TCRdb's table, derived via immunoSEQ multiplex PCR, lists solely in-frame clones and lacks some. V and J calls plus clone size are reproduced from that table; the DNA served to infer D and trimming. The sample records 30,000 to 35,000 clones, nearly 80% being singletons. The rearrangement uses TRBV5-5 and TRBJ2-3, with D perhaps TRBD2 (6 bases). The receptor's source is an elderly man with acute or convalescent COVID-19. Sequenced input: peripheral blood. DNA of the CDR3: TGTGCCAGCAGCTTGAGGGCTTCTGGAGGGACAGATACGCAGTATTTT. Its translation is CASSLRASGGTDTQYF.